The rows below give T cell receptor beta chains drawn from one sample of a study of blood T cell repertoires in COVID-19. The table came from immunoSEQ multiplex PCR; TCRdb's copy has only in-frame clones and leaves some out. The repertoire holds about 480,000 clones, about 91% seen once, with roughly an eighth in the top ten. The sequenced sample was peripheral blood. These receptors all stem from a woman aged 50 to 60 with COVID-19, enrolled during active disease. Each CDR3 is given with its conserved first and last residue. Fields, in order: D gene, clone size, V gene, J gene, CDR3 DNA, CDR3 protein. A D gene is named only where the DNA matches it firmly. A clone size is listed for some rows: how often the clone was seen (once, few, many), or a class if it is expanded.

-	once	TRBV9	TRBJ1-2	TGTGCCAGCAGCGTAGTGCCCGATCCCGGGGGGGGAGGCTACACCTTC	CASSVVPDPGGGGYTF
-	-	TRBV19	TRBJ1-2	TGTGCCAGTAGTTGGGAGGCCATTGTGAGCTATGGCTACACCTTC	CASSWEAIVSYGYTF
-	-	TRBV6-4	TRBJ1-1	TGTGCCAGCAGTCACAGGTCGAACACTGAAGCTTTCTTT	CASSHRSNTEAFF
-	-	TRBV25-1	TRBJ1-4	TGTGCCAGCAGTGAATTGGGGGAGGAAGAAAAACTGTTTTTT	CASSELGEEEKLFF
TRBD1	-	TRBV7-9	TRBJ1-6	TGTGCCAGCAGCTTAGCTCAGGGGGGCGGTTCACCCCTCCACTTT	CASSLAQGGGSPLHF
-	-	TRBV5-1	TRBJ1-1	TGCGCCAGCAGCTCCGGACAGCGATATACTGAAGCTTTCTTT	CASSSGQRYTEAFF
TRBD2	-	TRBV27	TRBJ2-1	TGTGCCAGCAGTTTATTTAGAGGGGTGACTAGCGGGGGGGCAGTGGATGAGCAGTTCTTC	CASSLFRGVTSGGAVDEQFF
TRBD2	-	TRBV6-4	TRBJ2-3	TGTGCCAGCAGTGACCGAGCGGGGACTAGCACAGATACGCAGTATTTT	CASSDRAGTSTDTQYF
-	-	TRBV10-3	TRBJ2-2	TGTGCCATCTCTCCAGGCACCGGGGAGCTGTTTTTT	CAISPGTGELFF
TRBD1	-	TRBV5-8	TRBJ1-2	TGTGCCAGCAGCCCTTTTACGGGACAGATAACGAGGGGCTACACCTTC	CASSPFTGQITRGYTF
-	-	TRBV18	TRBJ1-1	TGTGCCAGCTCATCCTCCGTAAAGCCTGAAGCTTTCTTT	CASSSSVKPEAFF
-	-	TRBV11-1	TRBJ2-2	TGTGCCAGCAGCTTTCAAAGGGGGACCGGGGAGCTGTTTTTT	CASSFQRGTGELFF
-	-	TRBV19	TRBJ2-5	TGTGCCAGTAGTACCCAGGCAGCCGAAGAGACCCAGTACTTC	CASSTQAAEETQYF
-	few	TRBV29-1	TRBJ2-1	TGCAGCGTTGTTTCAGGTTACAATGAGCAGTTCTTC	CSVVSGYNEQFF
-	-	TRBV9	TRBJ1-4	TGTGCCAGCAGCGAGACAACAGGGAGTGAAAAACTGTTTTTT	CASSETTGSEKLFF
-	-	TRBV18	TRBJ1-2	TGTGCCAGCTCACCACGGAGAGGTTCTAACTATGGCTACACCTTC	CASSPRRGSNYGYTF